The clone carrying this T cell receptor beta chain was detected only once. One Seattle source followed patients from active infection through their disease course. Germline values: CDR1 SGHNT, CDR2 YYREEE (reference sequence). The CDR3 extends over 12 amino acids. V dropped 7 bases and J dropped 4 bases, with 11 bases sitting between them. This sample is part of a study of blood T cell repertoires in COVID-19. The method was immunoSEQ multiplex PCR; TCRdb's version includes in-frame clones alone and lacks a portion of them. The table lists 300,000 or so clones, 90% to 95% of them singletons. This TCR came from a woman aged 30 to 39 with COVID-19, enrolled during active disease. The sequenced material came from peripheral blood. The rearrangement links TRBV5-4 to TRBJ1-2, with unresolved D. CDR3 nucleotide sequence: TGTGCCAGCGGTGAAGGGAGCTATGGCTACACCTTC. Translation gives CASGEGSYGYTF. The entire variable domain, with the rest obtained from reference TRBV5-4 and TRBJ1-2, is as follows: ETGVTQSPTHLIKTRGQQVTLRCSSQSGHNTVSWYQQALGQGPQFIFQYYREEENGRGNFPPRFSGLQFPNYSSELNVNALELDDSALYLCASGEGSYGYTFGSGTRLTVV.